This TCR beta chain was profiled in a study of cytomegalovirus exposure and HLA in healthy donors. Study overall: HLA-typed donors were the source of about 85 million unique TCRs held in an early data release.

The CDR3 is made up of 14 amino acids. In germline, CDR1 is SGHRS, CDR2 YFSETQ. V lost 2 bases, J lost 3 bases, and 10 bases lay in between. 13 Jbeta primers and 60 Vbeta primers were used for the PCR. Assay: immunoSEQ multiplex PCR; the TCRdb copy retains only in-frame clones and omits some. The sample yields about 180,000 clones, more than 60% seen once. A word on this clone: The antigen is unknown.

Points from the study as a whole: Earlier results showed most TCR beta V segments being productive about 90% or about 30% of the time. When presence/absence was analysed, sequencing depth was taken to be roughly uniform across donors.

Sequenced input: PBMCs. The TCR was taken from a woman aged 50 to 60 in good health and CMV-seropositive. The chain links TRBV5-1 to TRBJ2-3; possible D gene TRBD1, 5 bases. CDR3 nucleotides: TGCGCCAGCAGCTTCTGGCAGGGTACAGATACGCAGTATTTT. Its protein product is CASSFWQGTDTQYF.